The subject of this entry is one T cell receptor (beta chain). Antigen: not known. In the PCR, 60 Vbeta and 13 Jbeta primers were used. Original processing methods: Unique TCR beta chains totaled 80 million to 100 million in a later count, with approximately 11 million of them shared. This table comes from immunoSEQ multiplex PCR, and its TCRdb copy is limited to in-frame clones, with some not included. For V, J and clone size, that table is used; D and trimming come from the DNA. The sample lists approximately 150,000 clones, approximately 80% occurring once. Germline loops: CDR1 KGHSH, CDR2 LQKENI. After removal of 5 bases from V and 4 bases from J, the junction contained 8 bases not matched to a gene. The CDR3 consists of 15 residues. This entry belongs to a study of cytomegalovirus exposure and HLA in healthy donors. Study details: A prior analysis found fewer than 120 million unique TCR beta sequences from 150 million to 200 million T cells. Points from the study as a whole: Versus the approximately 720-donor mean, an Asian-associated ancestry cluster reportedly showed fewer N-insertions in a later analysis.

The sequenced material came from PBMCs. The chain links TRBV18 to TRBJ2-5; 9 nucleotides line up with TRBD1. The TCR was taken from a man between 18 and 29 years old in good health and CMV-seropositive. As DNA, the CDR3 is TGTGCCAGCTCAGCCGGGACAGGGAGGCCAGAGACCCAGTACTTC. It translates to CASSAGTGRPETQYF.